A selection of T cell receptor beta chains follows, all from one sample in a study of CD8 T cells in ankylosing spondylitis. TCRdb fed the 5' RACE reads into MiXCR, producing one record per CDR3 protein. The sample has over 100,000 distinct CDR3 sequences, roughly 11% seen once. The sequenced sample was blood, either unsorted or a sorted T cell fraction (not recorded which). The receptors originated from a female donor with ankylosing spondylitis or in good health (not recorded which). Both conserved end residues are part of each CDR3. The order of the fields is D gene, V gene, clone size, J gene, CDR3 protein, CDR3 DNA. The D gene is left open where the match is weak. Clone size is stated in some rows and not others, as once, few, many or a class when expanded.

d_gene: TRBD1; v_gene: TRBV29-1; abundance: NA; j_gene: TRBJ1-2; CDR3aa: CSAQGTGRNYGYTF; CDR3nt: TGCAGCGCTCAGGGGACAGGGAGAAACTATGGCTACACCTTC
d_gene: TRBD1; v_gene: TRBV28; abundance: many; j_gene: TRBJ1-2; CDR3aa: CASRTGTGGAYGYTF; CDR3nt: TGTGCCAGCAGAACCGGGACAGGGGGCGCCTATGGCTACACCTTC
d_gene: TRBD2; v_gene: TRBV10-3; abundance: many; j_gene: TRBJ2-7; CDR3aa: CAISWEGSSYEQYF; CDR3nt: TGTGCCATCAGTTGGGAGGGGAGCTCCTACGAGCAGTACTTC
d_gene: NA; v_gene: TRBV5-1; abundance: few; j_gene: TRBJ2-3; CDR3aa: CASSLRGQRGTDTQYF; CDR3nt: TGCGCCAGCAGCTTACGCGGGCAGAGGGGCACAGATACGCAGTATTTT
d_gene: NA; v_gene: TRBV20-1; abundance: many; j_gene: TRBJ2-1; CDR3aa: CSARSRVGSSYNEQFF; CDR3nt: TGCAGTGCTAGGTCCCGAGTCGGGAGCTCCTACAATGAGCAGTTCTTC
d_gene: NA; v_gene: TRBV13; abundance: many; j_gene: TRBJ1-1; CDR3aa: CASSSGRLRGEAFF; CDR3nt: TGTGCCAGCAGCTCCGGCCGTTTGAGAGGGGAAGCTTTCTTT
d_gene: NA; v_gene: TRBV15; abundance: few; j_gene: TRBJ2-7; CDR3aa: CATSTRGYEQYF; CDR3nt: TGTGCCACCAGCACCCGGGGCTACGAGCAGTACTTC
d_gene: NA; v_gene: TRBV7-8; abundance: many; j_gene: TRBJ1-1; CDR3aa: CASASREEAEAFF; CDR3nt: TGTGCCAGCGCCTCCAGGGAGGAGGCTGAAGCTTTCTTT
d_gene: TRBD2; v_gene: TRBV7-2; abundance: many; j_gene: TRBJ2-1; CDR3aa: CASSEAGGLEQFF; CDR3nt: TGTGCCAGCAGCGAGGCGGGAGGTCTTGAGCAGTTCTTC
d_gene: NA; v_gene: TRBV6-6; abundance: many; j_gene: TRBJ1-5; CDR3aa: CASKTGNQPQHF; CDR3nt: TGTGCCAGCAAAACGGGGAATCAGCCCCAGCATTTT
d_gene: TRBD1; v_gene: TRBV28; abundance: many; j_gene: TRBJ1-5; CDR3aa: CASRTGVNQPQHF; CDR3nt: TGTGCCAGCAGAACAGGGGTAAATCAGCCCCAGCATTTT
d_gene: NA; v_gene: TRBV5-5; abundance: many; j_gene: TRBJ1-5; CDR3aa: CASSLTVGGSPPQHF; CDR3nt: TGTGCCAGCAGCTTAACAGTCGGGGGTTCTCCGCCCCAGCATTTT
d_gene: NA; v_gene: TRBV12-3/TRBV12-4; abundance: many; j_gene: TRBJ2-3; CDR3aa: CASSPLGTQYF; CDR3nt: TGTGCCAGCAGCCCCCTTGGTACGCAGTATTTT
d_gene: TRBD1; v_gene: TRBV7-2; abundance: many; j_gene: TRBJ1-4; CDR3aa: CASSPRDRGKLFF; CDR3nt: TGTGCCAGCAGCCCCAGGGACAGGGGAAAACTGTTTTTT
d_gene: NA; v_gene: TRBV20-1; abundance: many; j_gene: TRBJ2-2; CDR3aa: CSASFGPGELFF; CDR3nt: TGCAGTGCTAGTTTCGGTCCCGGGGAGCTGTTTTTT
d_gene: TRBD1; v_gene: TRBV5-1; abundance: many; j_gene: TRBJ2-2; CDR3aa: CASSPRTGSTGELFF; CDR3nt: TGCGCCAGCAGCCCCCGGACAGGGTCCACCGGGGAGCTGTTTTTT
d_gene: NA; v_gene: TRBV29-1; abundance: many; j_gene: TRBJ1-2; CDR3aa: CSVVAGDPYGYTF; CDR3nt: TGCAGCGTTGTGGCCGGGGACCCCTATGGCTACACCTTC